A single sample is the source of the 21 T cell receptor beta chains below, sequenced in a study of T cell responses to AZD1222 COVID-19 vaccine (dated by TCRdb to about 2021). The sample's time point label, decoded: baseline before first vaccination. The protocol used for the library was the immunoSEQ multiplex PCR assay. This is the immuneACCESS table as TCRdb keeps it, with only in-frame sequences that have V and J called. A part of the clones is gone; compared with another copy, unresolved V genes explain less than half, and the rest is unexplained. The sample table holds about 140,000 clones, of which nearly 95% were seen once. Approximately 2.3% of the sample goes to the ten largest clones. Sequenced here: peripheral blood, sampled on day 0 of AZD1222 vaccination. All receptors derive from an adult in good health.

The rearrangement links TRBV3-1 (or the pseudogene TRBV3-2) to TRBJ1-2; tentative D call: TRBD1 (5 bases). Trimming took 4 bases from V and 4 from J, leaving 7 bases between them. This CDR3 has 12 residues. The germline V gene has CDR1 LGHDT and CDR2 YNNKEL (reference sequence). This CDR3 reads CASSPGPYGYTF. CDR3 nucleotides: TGTGCCAGCAGCCCGGGACCCTATGGCTACACCTTC.

This chain connects TRBV4-1 to TRBJ2-2, with 15 bases identical to TRBD2. The CDR3 is 17 amino acids. Trimming at V came to 4 bases and at J to 5 bases, leaving 5 bases not matched to a gene. Germline assignment: CDR1 MGHRA and CDR2 YSYEKL. CDR3 DNA sequence: TGCGCCAGCAGCCGAGGGACTAGCGGGGGGATAACCGGGGAGCTGTTTTTT. This sequence encodes CASSRGTSGGITGELFF.

The chain is built from TRBV14 and TRBJ2-7; 9 nucleotides match TRBD1. With 2 bases clipped from V and 3 bases from J, the junction kept 5 bases outside the gene matches. CDR1 is SGHDN, CDR2 FVKESK, per germline. CDR3 length: 15 residues. The chain's CDR3 is CASSQTPGQGYEQYF. CDR3 bases: TGTGCCAGCAGCCAAACCCCGGGACAGGGCTACGAGCAGTACTTC.

The chain employs TRBV11-2 and TRBJ2-1; TRBD1 agrees at 7 bases. V lost 5 bases and J lost 9; bases outside the gene matches: 13. Germline V CDR1 and CDR2: SGHAT, FQNNGV. CDR3 length equals 15 residues. The CDR3 here is CASSTRREGASEQFF. DNA for the CDR3: TGTGCCAGCAGCACTCGGCGAGAGGGGGCAAGTGAGCAGTTCTTC. Combining the CDR3 with reference TRBV11-2 and TRBJ2-1 gives the whole variable domain EAGVAQSPRYKIIEKRQSVAFWCNPISGHATLYWYQQILGQGPKLLIQFQNNGVVDDSQLPKDRFSAERLKGVDSTLKIQPAKLEDSAVYLCASSTRREGASEQFFGPGTRLTVL.

The chain combines TRBV7-2 with TRBJ1-5, with unresolved D. V gave up 0 bases and J gave up 1 base, with 10 bases separating them. Germline CDR1 SGHTA, CDR2 FQGNSA. This CDR3 is 16 amino acids long. The CDR3 sequence is CASSLAGGSSNQPQHF. In DNA, the CDR3 is TGTGCCAGCAGCTTAGCGGGTGGTTCAAGCAATCAGCCCCAGCATTTT.

The chain couples TRBV19 to TRBJ1-5; 9 bases match TRBD1. V lost 7 bases, J lost 7 bases, and 5 bases stayed unmatched. CDR1 and CDR2 from the germline V gene are LNHDA and SQIVND (reference sequence). CDR3 length equals 13 residues. CDR3 nucleotides: TGTGCCAGTACACAGGGGGCTAGGCAGCCCCAGCATTTT. Translating gives CASTQGARQPQHF.

The chain has TRBV3-1 (or the pseudogene TRBV3-2) and TRBJ2-7, with TRBD2 matching 12 bases. Germline V lookup: CDR1 LGHDT, CDR2 YNNKEL (reference sequence). This CDR3 region has 15 residues. V lost 4 bases, J lost 2 bases, and 3 bases stayed unmatched. This chain's CDR3 is CASSPLAGGTYEQYF. CDR3 nucleotides: TGTGCCAGCAGCCCACTAGCGGGGGGAACCTACGAGCAGTACTTC.

V gene TRBV19 combines with J gene TRBJ1-1; D remains unclear. Germline lookup yields CDR1 LNHDA and CDR2 SQIVND (reference sequence). The CDR3 sequence is 15 residues long. V dropped 5 bases and J dropped 0 bases, with 13 bases sitting between them. CDR3 in amino acids: CASSQDPPMNTEAFF. The CDR3 DNA is TGTGCCAGTAGTCAGGATCCCCCAATGAACACTGAAGCTTTCTTT.

The chain employs TRBV6-2 or TRBV6-3 and TRBJ2-3; 8 bases are shared with TRBD1. V lost 2 bases to trimming and J lost 2 bases; unmatched junction nucleotides: 3. Germline assignment: CDR1 MNHEY and CDR2 SVGEGT. The CDR3 sequence is 15 residues long. CDR3 region: CASSYGTGYTDTQYF. CDR3 coding DNA: TGTGCCAGCAGTTACGGGACAGGTTACACAGATACGCAGTATTTT.

This clone was detected once. The V and J genes are TRBV5-4 and TRBJ1-2; D is unresolved. Germline CDR1 is SGHNT and CDR2 is YYREEE (reference sequence). The germline V and J ends were trimmed by 1 base and 8 bases, with 12 bases remaining between them. The CDR3 has 13 amino acids. The CDR3 protein is CASSLSWGGGYTF. CDR3 DNA sequence: TGTGCCAGCAGCTTGTCATGGGGTGGCGGCTACACCTTC.

The chain uses TRBV5-1 and TRBJ1-2, with D possibly matching TRBD1 (6 bases). The V and J ends lost 3 bases and 2 bases respectively, with 8 bases between them. This CDR3 spans 13 amino acids. CDR1 is SGHRS and CDR2 is YFSETQ in the germline V gene. CDR3 bases: TGCGCCAGCAGCTCCACAGGGAACTATGGCTACACCTTC. It is translated as CASSSTGNYGYTF.

The chain links TRBV7-2 to TRBJ2-7; 8 bases are a match to TRBD1. CDR3 length: 14 residues. The V segment lost 6 bases and the J segment 2 bases; nucleotides outside the gene matches: 6. Germline CDR1 and CDR2: SGHTA and FQGNSA. Here the CDR3 DNA reads TGTGCCAGCAGAAACGGACAGGGAACCTACGAGCAGTACTTC. It codes for CASRNGQGTYEQYF.

This chain joins TRBV28 and TRBJ2-3; 9 nucleotides match TRBD2. The ends lost 2 bases at V and 1 base at J; junction bases unmatched: 7. The CDR3 has 17 amino acids. Germline CDR1 is MDHEN and CDR2 is SYDVKM. In DNA form, the CDR3 reads TGTGCCAGCAGTTTACTGACTAGCGGATGGGGCACAGATACGCAGTATTTT. It translates to CASSLLTSGWGTDTQYF.

The chain carries TRBV28 and TRBJ2-2; D gene unclear. CDR1 is MDHEN and CDR2 is SYDVKM in the germline V gene. Between the trimmed V and J ends, which lost 4 bases and 13 bases, there was a span of 16 bases. CDR3 length equals 13 residues. The CDR3 sequence is CASSSDGVFGLFF. The CDR3 bases are TGTGCCAGCAGTTCGGACGGAGTTTTCGGGCTGTTTTTT.

This clone was observed once. This chain joins TRBV6-5 and TRBJ1-2; TRBD1 aligns across 7 bases. This CDR3 has 13 residues. V was clipped by 6 bases and J by 2 bases; unmatched bases: 3. Germline CDR1 reads MNHEY; CDR2 reads SVGAGI. DNA for the CDR3: TGTGCCAGCAGCCCAGGGGGAAACTATGGCTACACCTTC. It specifies CASSPGGNYGYTF.

V and J are TRBV27 and TRBJ2-7; TRBD2 aligns across 11 bases. The CDR3 covers 16 residues. The germline CDR1 and CDR2 sequences are MNHEY and SMNVEV (reference sequence). V shed 2 bases and J 3 bases; nucleotides not matched to a gene: 6. The DNA for the CDR3 is TGTGCCAGCAGTTTAACTACCGGACTAGCGGGCTACGAGCAGTACTTC. The encoded protein is CASSLTTGLAGYEQYF.

This clone was detected once. J is TRBJ2-1 and V is TRBV4-3; maybe TRBD2 (6 bases). The CDR3 loop spans 16 amino acids. Trimming took off 1 base at V and 4 bases at J, with 14 bases between the two ends. The V gene's germline CDR1 is LGHNA and CDR2 YSLEER. CDR3 sequence reads: CASSQVLLGGYNEQFF. The CDR3 DNA reads TGCGCCAGCAGCCAAGTACTCTTGGGGGGATACAATGAGCAGTTCTTC.

CDR3 bases: TGTGCCAGCAGCCAAGATCACAGGGGGGACACTGAAGCTTTCTTT. This encodes CASSQDHRGDTEAFF. V gene TRBV3-1 (or the pseudogene TRBV3-2) combines with J gene TRBJ1-1; 8 positions match TRBD1. The CDR3 is 15 amino acids. The V and J ends lost 0 bases and 3 bases, in that order; junction bases with no gene match: 3. Germline V gives CDR1 LGHDT, CDR2 YNNKEL (reference sequence).

This chain uses TRBV5-1 with TRBJ2-7; D is perhaps TRBD2 (7 bases). This CDR3 is 14 amino acids long. Germline loops: CDR1 SGHRS, CDR2 YFSETQ. V lost 4 bases to trimming and J lost 3 bases, with 14 bases between them. The CDR3 loop reads CASSQGGGLYEQYF. The DNA for the CDR3 is TGCGCCAGCAGCCAAGGGGGGGGACTCTACGAGCAGTACTTC.

The genes are TRBV9 and TRBJ2-1, with a possible D match to TRBD2 (5 bases). Trimming removed 0 bases at V and 2 bases at J, with 6 bases between. Germline loops: CDR1 SGDLS, CDR2 YYNGEE. The CDR3 is made up of 14 amino acids. CDR3: CASSVASTYNEQFF. The CDR3 nucleotides read TGTGCCAGCAGCGTAGCTAGCACCTACAATGAGCAGTTCTTC.

The chain employs TRBV10-2 and TRBJ2-5, with 7 bases identical to TRBD2. CDR3 length equals 15 residues. V lost 6 bases, J lost 1 base, and 8 bases stayed unmatched. Germline CDR1 WSHSY, CDR2 SAAADI. The CDR3, as DNA: TGCGCCAGCAGACCACGGACTAGTCCCCAAGAGACCCAGTACTTC. This gives the protein CASRPRTSPQETQYF.